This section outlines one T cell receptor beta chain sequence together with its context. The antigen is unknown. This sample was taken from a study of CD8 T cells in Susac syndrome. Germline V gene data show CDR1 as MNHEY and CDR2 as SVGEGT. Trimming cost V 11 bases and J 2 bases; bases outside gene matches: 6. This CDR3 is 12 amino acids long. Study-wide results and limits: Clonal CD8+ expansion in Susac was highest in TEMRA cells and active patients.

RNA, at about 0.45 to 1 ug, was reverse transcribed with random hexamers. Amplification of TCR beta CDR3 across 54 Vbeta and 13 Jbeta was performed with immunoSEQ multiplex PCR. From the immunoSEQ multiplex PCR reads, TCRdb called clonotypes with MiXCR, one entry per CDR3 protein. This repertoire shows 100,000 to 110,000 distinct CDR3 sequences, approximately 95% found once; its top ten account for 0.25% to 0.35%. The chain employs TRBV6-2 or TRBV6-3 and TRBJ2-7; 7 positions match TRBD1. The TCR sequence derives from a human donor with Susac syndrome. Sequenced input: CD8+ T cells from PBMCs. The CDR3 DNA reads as TGTGCCGGACCGGGACAGACCTACGAGCAGTACTTC. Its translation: CAGPGQTYEQYF.